This TCR beta chain derives from a study of identical twins. Overall study results and limits: For cord blood, abundant beta clonotypes had fewer insertions, unlike memory repertoires, which showed none.

As concerns this clonotype: Its specificity is not known.

Template switching added a universal primer site; cDNA carried unique molecular identifiers. TCRdb reprocessed the 5' RACE reads via MiXCR and lists one record per CDR3 protein. The repertoire holds 700,000 or so distinct CDR3 sequences, with around 8.3% as singletons. The CDR3 consists of 15 residues. Germline CDR1 SGHTA, CDR2 FQGNSA. V dropped 1 base and J dropped 4 bases, with 13 bases sitting between them. This sample also belongs to another study, concerning yellow fever vaccine responses in identical twins. As that report states: Twins showed a vaccine T cell response that reportedly seemed partly convergent, partly personalized.

This TCR came from a woman aged 18-29 years in good health. Input material: PBMCs. V gene TRBV7-2 combines with J gene TRBJ1-1; D not certain. This CDR3 reads CASSLVGMVGTEAFF. The CDR3, as DNA: TGTGCCAGCAGCTTAGTAGGGATGGTCGGCACTGAAGCTTTCTTT.